This T cell receptor beta chain emerged from a study of CD8 T cells in Susac syndrome. For the study at large: When blood was drawn, the patients with Susac syndrome were therapy-naive, on corticosteroids, or on intravenous immunoglobulin alone. Study-wide findings and caveats: Across the total CD8+ repertoires, about 17 Susac-specific public clones were detected, and across the CD8+ TEMRA repertoires, several such clones were detected.

With random hexamers, reverse transcription was performed on 0.5 to 1 ug of RNA. Amplification of TCR beta CDR3 spanned 54 Vbeta and 13 Jbeta via immunoSEQ multiplex PCR. TCRdb reprocessed the immunoSEQ multiplex PCR reads with MiXCR, giving one entry per CDR3 protein. The sample consists of fewer than 140,000 distinct CDR3 sequences, around 94% of them appearing once. CDR1 WSHSY and CDR2 SAAADI come from the germline V gene. The V end was cut by 0 bases, the J end by 5 bases, with 8 bases between. There are 14 residues in the CDR3. Regarding this clonotype: No antigen is known for it.

The TEMRA cells underwent FACS enrichment, while the CD8+ and CD4+ T cells underwent negative isolation. V gene TRBV10-2 combines with J gene TRBJ1-5, with unresolved D. The specimen was CD8+ T cells from PBMCs. The sequence came from a human donor with Susac syndrome. The CDR3: CASSESTAYQPQHF. The CDR3 region has the DNA TGCGCCAGCAGTGAGTCAACCGCCTATCAGCCCCAGCATTTT.